The 8 T cell receptor beta chains presented below share a single source sample, sequenced in a study of regulatory T cells in long-lasting Graves disease. HTBI primers from iRepertoire and Arm-PCR of CDR3 regions yielded the TCR beta libraries. TCRdb re-analysed the multiplex PCR reads in MiXCR, keeping a single row per CDR3 protein. Here the sample spans 400,000 to 450,000 distinct CDR3 sequences, just under 15% being singletons. Time point specified: newly diagnosed GD, antithyroid drugs for less than 3 months. Researchers made the TCR library from RNA that was extracted from PBMCs. In addition, the sample was reused for a study of T cells in Graves' hyperthyroidism and ophthalmopathy.

The sample consisted of peripheral blood mononuclear cells (PBMCs), taken at new diagnosis, from a patient treated with antithyroid drugs. These TCRs come from a woman aged 25 to 39 with Graves disease.

This clonotype was picked up a small number of times. V usage is TRBV9 and J usage is TRBJ2-2; 15 bases align to TRBD2. CDR3 size: 18 residues. Trimming at V came to 4 bases and at J to 0 bases, leaving 4 bases not matched to a gene. Germline CDR1 is SGDLS and CDR2 is YYNGEE. CDR3 loop: CASSPGTSGRTNTGELFF. CDR3 DNA sequence: TGTGCCAGCAGCCCCGGGACTAGCGGGAGGACGAACACCGGGGAGCTGTTTTTT.

This clonotype has a handful of counts. This likely came from a read error, as a far larger clone is one base away. V gene TRBV28 combines with J gene TRBJ2-7, with TRBD2 identical over 11 bases. The J call may be in error: the DNA end matches TRBJ2-5 better. Germline assignment: CDR1 MDHEN and CDR2 SYDVKM. CDR3 length: 18 amino acids. The CDR3 sequence is CASSFPRQTSGNGETQYF. CDR3 in DNA: TGTGCCAGCAGTTTCCCCCGACAGACTAGCGGGAACGGGGAGACCCAGTACTTC.

This clonotype was counted many times. CDR3 in amino acids: CASGRGSGSEAFF. In nucleotides, the CDR3 is TGTGCCAGCGGAAGAGGGAGCGGCAGTGAAGCTTTCTTT. The chain has TRBV6-1 and TRBJ1-1; D unresolved. Germline V gene lookup returns CDR1 MNHNS and CDR2 SASEGT. CDR3 length: 13 residues. With 8 bases removed from V and 7 bases from J, the gap between germline ends came to 17 bases.

The chain is built from TRBV6-1 and TRBJ1-4, with D possibly TRBD1 on 5 matching bases. V lost 4 bases, J lost 8 bases, and 17 bases lay in between. CDR1 and CDR2 (germline): MNHNS, SASEGT. The CDR3 has 15 residues. The CDR3 region has the DNA TGTGCCAGCAGTGGGGGCAGCCGGGCGTGGGAAAAACTGTTTTTT. Protein product: CASSGGSRAWEKLFF.

This clonotype was seen many times. The V call is TRBV11-2, the J call TRBJ2-5; no clear D. The germline V gene encodes CDR1 SGHAT and CDR2 FQNNGV. The CDR3 length is 12 residues. V lost 1 base and J 5 bases, leaving 5 bases between the germline ends. The CDR3 region has the DNA TGTGCCAGCAGCTTAGGGTGGGAGACCCAGTACTTC. Amino acid sequence: CASSLGWETQYF.

There are many counts of this clonotype. The V and J genes are TRBV27 and TRBJ2-7, with 8 bases lining up with TRBD1. J lost 5 bases, V lost 6 bases, and 15 bases had no gene match. Germline V gives CDR1 MNHEY, CDR2 SMNVEV (reference sequence). The CDR3 is made up of 16 amino acids. CDR3 coding DNA: TGTGCCAGCAGCGACTTTCTTAGACAGGGGTCCCACGAGCAGTACTTC. It is translated as CASSDFLRQGSHEQYF.

This clonotype was detected a few times. The rearrangement links TRBV30 to TRBJ2-1; TRBD1 is a possible D gene (5 bases). In germline, CDR1 is GTSNPN, CDR2 SVGIG (reference sequence). Trimming stripped 2 bases from V and 2 bases from J, with 13 bases between. There are 15 residues in the CDR3. CDR3 sequence reads: CAWSIGDLPYNEQFF. As DNA, the CDR3 is TGTGCCTGGAGTATAGGGGATCTTCCCTACAATGAGCAGTTCTTC.

The CDR3 sequence is CASSFGGLSPLHF. CDR3 DNA sequence: TGTGCCAGCAGCTTTGGGGGTTTATCACCCCTCCACTTT. This sequence joins TRBV11-2 and TRBJ1-6; D may be TRBD1 (5 bases). V lost 3 bases, J lost 10 bases, and 10 bases lay in between. The CDR3 is 13 amino acids. Germline-derived CDR1 and CDR2 are SGHAT and FQNNGV.